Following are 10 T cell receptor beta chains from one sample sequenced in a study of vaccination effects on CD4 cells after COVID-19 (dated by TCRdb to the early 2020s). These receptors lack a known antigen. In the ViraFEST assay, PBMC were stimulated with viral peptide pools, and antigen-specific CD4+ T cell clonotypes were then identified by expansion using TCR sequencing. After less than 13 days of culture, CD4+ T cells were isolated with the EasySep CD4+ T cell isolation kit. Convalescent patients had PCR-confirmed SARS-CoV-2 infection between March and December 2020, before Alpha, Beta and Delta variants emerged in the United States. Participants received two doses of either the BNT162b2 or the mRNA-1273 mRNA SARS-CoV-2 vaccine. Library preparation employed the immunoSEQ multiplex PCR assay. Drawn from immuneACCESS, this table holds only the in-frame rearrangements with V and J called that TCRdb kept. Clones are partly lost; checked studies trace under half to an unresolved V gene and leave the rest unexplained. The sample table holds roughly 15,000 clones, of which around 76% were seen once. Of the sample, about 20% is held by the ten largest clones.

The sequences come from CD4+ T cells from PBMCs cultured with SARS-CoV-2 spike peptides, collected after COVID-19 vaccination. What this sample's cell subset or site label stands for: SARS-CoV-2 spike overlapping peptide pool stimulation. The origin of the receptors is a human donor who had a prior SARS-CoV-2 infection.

CDR3 region: CASSPLGYGYTF. In DNA form, the CDR3 reads TGTGCCAGTAGTCCGTTGGGCTATGGCTACACCTTC. V and J are TRBV19 and TRBJ1-2; D gene uncertain. This CDR3 spans 12 amino acids. V was clipped by 5 bases and J by 4 bases, with 8 bases between them. Germline V gene data show CDR1 as LNHDA and CDR2 as SQIVND (reference sequence).

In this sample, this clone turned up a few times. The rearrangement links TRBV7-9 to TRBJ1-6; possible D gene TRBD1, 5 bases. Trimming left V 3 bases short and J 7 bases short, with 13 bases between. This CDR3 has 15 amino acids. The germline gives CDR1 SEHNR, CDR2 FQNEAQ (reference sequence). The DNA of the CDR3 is TGTGCCAGCAGCTTCCTCAGGGCTGGGAATTCACCCCTCCACTTT. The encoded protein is CASSFLRAGNSPLHF.

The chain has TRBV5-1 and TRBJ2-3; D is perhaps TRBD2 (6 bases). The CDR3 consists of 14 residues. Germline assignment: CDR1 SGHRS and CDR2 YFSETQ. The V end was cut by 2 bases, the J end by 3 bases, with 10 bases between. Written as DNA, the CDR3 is TGCGCCAGCAGCTTTGGGGGAGGAACAGATACGCAGTATTTT. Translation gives CASSFGGGTDTQYF. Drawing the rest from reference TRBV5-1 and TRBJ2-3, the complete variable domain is KAGVTQTPRYLIKTRGQQVTLSCSPISGHRSVSWYQQTPGQGLQFLFEYFSETQRNKGNFPGRFSGRQFSNSRSEMNVSTLELGDSALYLCASSFGGGTDTQYFGPGTRLTVL.

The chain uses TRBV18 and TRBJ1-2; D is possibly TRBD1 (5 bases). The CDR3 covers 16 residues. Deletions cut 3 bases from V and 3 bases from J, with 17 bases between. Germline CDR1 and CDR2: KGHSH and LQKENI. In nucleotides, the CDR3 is TGTGCCAGCTCACCTGCTGGAACAGGCCGCCACTATGGCTACACCTTC. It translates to CASSPAGTGRHYGYTF.

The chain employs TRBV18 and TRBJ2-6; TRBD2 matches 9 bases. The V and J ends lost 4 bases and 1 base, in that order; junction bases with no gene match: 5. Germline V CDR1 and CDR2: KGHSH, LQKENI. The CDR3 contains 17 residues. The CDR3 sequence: CASSRGTSRSGANVLTF. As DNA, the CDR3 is TGTGCCAGCTCACGAGGGACTAGCCGGTCTGGGGCCAACGTCCTGACTTTC.

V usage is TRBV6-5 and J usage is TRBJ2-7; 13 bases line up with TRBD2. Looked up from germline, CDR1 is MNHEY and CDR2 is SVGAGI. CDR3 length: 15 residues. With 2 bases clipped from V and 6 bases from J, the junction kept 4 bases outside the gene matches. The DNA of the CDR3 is TGTGCCAGCAGTTACGAGACTAGCGGGAGGCGCGAGCAGTACTTC. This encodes CASSYETSGRREQYF.

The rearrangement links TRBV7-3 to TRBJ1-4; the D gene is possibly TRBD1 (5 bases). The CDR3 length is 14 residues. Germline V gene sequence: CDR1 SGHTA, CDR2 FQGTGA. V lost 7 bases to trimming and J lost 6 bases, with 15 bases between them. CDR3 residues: CASTRLGGDEKLFF. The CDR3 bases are TGTGCCAGCACCCGCCTGGGGGGAGATGAAAAACTGTTTTTT.

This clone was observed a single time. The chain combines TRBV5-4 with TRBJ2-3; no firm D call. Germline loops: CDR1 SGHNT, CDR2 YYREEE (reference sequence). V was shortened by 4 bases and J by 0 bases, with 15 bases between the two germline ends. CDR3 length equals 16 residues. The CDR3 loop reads CASSQHLNPSTDTQYF. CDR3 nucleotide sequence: TGTGCCAGCAGCCAACACCTGAACCCTAGCACAGATACGCAGTATTTT. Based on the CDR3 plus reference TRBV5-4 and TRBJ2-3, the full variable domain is ETGVTQSPTHLIKTRGQQVTLRCSSQSGHNTVSWYQQALGQGPQFIFQYYREEENGRGNFPPRFSGLQFPNYSSELNVNALELDDSALYLCASSQHLNPSTDTQYFGPGTRLTVL.

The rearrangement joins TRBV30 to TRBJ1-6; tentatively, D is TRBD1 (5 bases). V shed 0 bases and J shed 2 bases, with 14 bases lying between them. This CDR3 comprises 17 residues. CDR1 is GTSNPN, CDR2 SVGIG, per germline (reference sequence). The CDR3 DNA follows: TGTGCCTGGAGTGTTTCTGGGGGAAATGCCTATAATTCACCCCTCCACTTT. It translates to CAWSVSGGNAYNSPLHF.

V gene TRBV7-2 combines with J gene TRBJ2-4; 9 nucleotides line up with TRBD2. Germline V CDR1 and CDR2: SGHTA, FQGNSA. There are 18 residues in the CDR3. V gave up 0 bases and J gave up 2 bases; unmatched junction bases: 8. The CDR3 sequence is CASSLAAPAGGTKNIQYF. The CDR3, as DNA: TGTGCCAGCAGCTTAGCGGCTCCAGCGGGAGGTACCAAAAACATTCAGTACTTC.